This T cell receptor (beta chain) is from a study of blood T cell repertoires in COVID-19. The length of the CDR3 is 16 residues. J was trimmed by 2 bases and V by 1 base; bases with no gene match: 5. The germline gives CDR1 MGHRA, CDR2 YSYEKL. TCRdb keeps only in-frame clones here, not all; method: immunoSEQ multiplex PCR. Here the sample spans under 75,000 clones, approximately 90% being singletons. Material for sequencing was peripheral blood. The gene calls are TRBV4-1 and TRBJ1-2; 9 nucleotides match TRBD1. The sequence derives from a man aged 50 or older with acute or convalescent COVID-19. CDR3: CASSQGYGTGNYGYTF. DNA for the CDR3: TGCGCCAGCAGCCAAGGTTACGGGACAGGGAACTATGGCTACACCTTC.